This T cell receptor (beta chain) emerged from a study of blood T cell repertoires in COVID-19. About the research overall: Samples came from the United States, Italy and Spain, spanning acute and convalescent COVID-19.

Here immunoSEQ multiplex PCR was the method, and the copy in TCRdb shows in-frame clones only, minus some. The sample has over 100,000 clones; 80% to 95% are singletons. Sequenced: peripheral blood. The sequence came from a woman aged 45-60 years with COVID-19, enrolled during active disease.

The CDR3 DNA reads as TGTGCCAGCAGTTTGGGAGGGGTAGCTAACTATGGCTACACCTTC. Its translation is CASSLGGVANYGYTF. V is TRBV28 and J is TRBJ1-2; possible D gene TRBD1, 5 bases. Germline CDR1 is MDHEN and CDR2 is SYDVKM. The CDR3 totals 15 residues. Between the trimmed V and J ends, which lost 3 bases and 0 bases, there was a span of 11 bases.